The T cell receptor (beta chain) described here comes from a study of blood T cell repertoires in COVID-19. Overall study: Specimens from acute and convalescent COVID-19 originated in the United States, Italy and Spain. Sample material is recorded as cDNA or gDNA derived from T cells, B-cell-depleted T cells, or PBMCs.

In this sample, this clone turned up a few times. Authors' analysis steps: For nucleated cells, counts were estimated from reference gene primer amplification. Measured with immunoSEQ multiplex PCR; TCRdb has only the in-frame clones, and not every one. V, J and clone size are taken as reported in that table, and D and trimming were inferred from the DNA itself. This sample has about 250,000 clones, with about 86% found just once. Germline assignment: CDR1 MNHNS and CDR2 SASEGT. Germline trimming cut 7 bases from V and 4 bases from J; bases unmatched to any gene: 2. The CDR3 is made up of 13 amino acids.

J is TRBJ2-1 and V is TRBV6-1; 9 bases match TRBD2. The clonotype comes from a man at least 80 years old with acute or convalescent COVID-19. Sequencing was carried out using peripheral blood. The CDR3 here is CASKRGVYNEQFF. The DNA of the CDR3 is TGTGCCAGCAAGCGGGGGGTGTACAATGAGCAGTTCTTC.